This passage covers 4 T cell receptor beta chains from one sample sequenced in a study of CD8 T cells in Susac syndrome. The authors reverse transcribed 0.5 to 1 ug RNA with random hexamers. TCRdb itself ran the immunoSEQ multiplex PCR reads through MiXCR, one entry per CDR3 protein. The data hold around 120,000 distinct CDR3 sequences, with just under 95% observed a single time. Sequenced: CD4+ T cells from PBMCs. The receptors stem from a human donor with multiple sclerosis.

The chain joins TRBV29-1 to TRBJ2-7; TRBD1 agrees at 8 bases. This CDR3 spans 12 amino acids. V was pared by 4 bases and J by 3 bases, with 2 bases of the junction left unmatched. Germline CDR1 SQVTM, CDR2 ANQGSEA. The CDR3 DNA follows: TGCAGCGTTGGCGACAGGGGCTACGAGCAGTACTTC. It codes for CSVGDRGYEQYF.

The chain recombines TRBV6-5 with TRBJ1-1; no firm D call. CDR3 length equals 14 residues. The V end was cut by 5 bases, the J end by 2 bases, with 12 bases between. Germline V gene lookup returns CDR1 MNHEY and CDR2 SVGAGI. The CDR3 loop reads CASSPRYTNTEAFF. CDR3 coding DNA: TGTGCCAGCAGTCCCCGCTACACTAACACTGAAGCTTTCTTT.

This chain links TRBV20-1 with TRBJ2-1; a possible D gene is TRBD1 (5 bases). Trimming left V 5 bases short and J 8 bases short, with 16 bases between. Per the germline V gene, CDR1 is DFQATT and CDR2 is SNEGSKA (reference sequence). This CDR3 is 13 amino acids long. In DNA form, the CDR3 reads TGCAGTGCTGGTACTTCCAGGGTGGATGAGCAGTTCTTC. It codes for CSAGTSRVDEQFF.

This clonotype was observed once. The chain couples TRBV2 to TRBJ2-7; D gene ambiguous. The V end was cut by 2 bases, the J end by 5 bases, with 1 base between. Germline V lookup: CDR1 SNHLY, CDR2 FYNNEI. This CDR3 comprises 10 residues. Here the CDR3 reads CASSEHEQYF. The CDR3 region has the DNA TGTGCCAGCAGTGAACACGAGCAGTACTTC.